This TCR beta chain was sequenced for a study of T cell responses to AZD1222 COVID-19 vaccine. Method: immunoSEQ multiplex PCR; TCRdb's copy keeps in-frame clones and lacks some. This table holds over 70,000 clones, over 85% found once. Germline lookup yields CDR1 SGHVS and CDR2 FQNEAQ. V lost 0 bases to trimming and J lost 5 bases; unmatched junction nucleotides: 2. The CDR3 consists of 15 residues. The TCR originated in an adult who received the AZD1222 COVID-19 vaccine. Source: peripheral blood, taken 28 days after the second AZD1222 dose. The chain joins TRBV7-8 to TRBJ2-2; 8 bases are shared with TRBD1. The CDR3 DNA sequence: TGTGCCAGCAGCTTAGCTCGACAGGGGACCGGGGAGCTGTTTTTT. Translated, it gives CASSLARQGTGELFF.